What follows are 24 T cell receptor beta chains derived from one specimen sequenced in a study of blood T cell repertoires in COVID-19 (TCRdb year 2020). Receptors were amplified or captured by the immunoSEQ multiplex PCR assay. In TCRdb, the immuneACCESS table is reduced to in-frame sequences with V and J assigned. These tables do not hold every clone; where another copy was compared, an unresolved V gene accounts for under half, and the others remain unexplained. This sample lists fewer than 95,000 clones; roughly 80% were detected once. Approximately 14% of the sample lies in the top ten. Sequencing used peripheral blood. Receptor source: a human donor in a cohort sampled during active COVID-19.

This chain joins TRBV15 and TRBJ2-3; TRBD2 aligns across 11 bases. The junction had 4 bases not matched to a gene; V was cut back by 1 base and J by 1 base. Looked up from germline, CDR1 is LNHNV and CDR2 is YYDKDF (reference sequence). The CDR3 sequence is 17 residues long. CDR3 nucleotides: TGTGCCACCAGCAGAGGAGTGGGACTAGCGGGCACAGATACGCAGTATTTT. Its translation is CATSRGVGLAGTDTQYF.

V gene TRBV29-1 combines with J gene TRBJ1-2, with D possibly TRBD1 on 5 matching bases. This CDR3 contains 13 residues. Germline V gene lookup returns CDR1 SQVTM and CDR2 ANQGSEA. V shed 4 bases and J shed 6 bases, with 15 bases lying between them. In nucleotides, the CDR3 is TGCAGCGTTGGGGGCAAAGCGGGGGATGGCTACACCTTC. Its protein is CSVGGKAGDGYTF.

J is TRBJ2-7 and V is TRBV5-4; 9 positions agree with TRBD2. This CDR3 is built from 20 residues. V lost 4 bases and J lost 2; bases outside the gene matches: 22. Germline assignment: CDR1 SGHNT and CDR2 YYREEE (reference sequence). Here the CDR3 reads CASSPGVGGLLAGSTYEQYF. The CDR3 DNA reads as TGTGCCAGCAGCCCCGGTGTGGGTGGGCTACTAGCGGGTTCAACCTACGAGCAGTACTTC.

The V call is TRBV6-6, the J call TRBJ1-5; D call uncertain. This CDR3 is 16 amino acids long. Trimming shortened V by 5 bases and J by 4 bases, and 18 bases separated the two germline ends. Germline V CDR1 and CDR2: MNHNY, SVGAGI (reference sequence). The CDR3 nucleotides read TGTGCCAGCAGTAACCCGACACCTGGGTGGAATCAGCCCCAGCATTTT. Its translation is CASSNPTPGWNQPQHF.

J is TRBJ1-2 and V is TRBV5-4; D unclear. V was cut by 0 bases and J by 5 bases, with 11 bases left in between. The CDR3 has 14 amino acids. Per the germline V gene, CDR1 is SGHNT and CDR2 is YYREEE (reference sequence). Here the CDR3 reads CASSLESLRYGYTF. DNA of the CDR3: TGTGCCAGCAGCTTGGAAAGCCTTCGTTATGGCTACACCTTC.

This sequence joins TRBV2 and TRBJ2-7, with TRBD2 matching over 7 bases. J lost 0 bases, V lost 4 bases, and 6 bases had no gene match. The CDR3 extends over 15 amino acids. The germline V gene encodes CDR1 SNHLY and CDR2 FYNNEI. Here the CDR3 reads CASSVGAGNSYEQYF. In nucleotides, the CDR3 is TGTGCCAGCAGTGTGGGAGCGGGGAACTCCTACGAGCAGTACTTC. Full variable domain (remainder filled in from reference TRBV2 and TRBJ2-7): EPEVTQTPSHQVTQMGQEVILRCVPISNHLYFYWYRQILGQKVEFLVSFYNNEISEKSEIFDDQFSVERPDGSNFTLKIRSTKLEDSAMYFCASSVGAGNSYEQYFGPGTRLTVT.

The chain couples TRBV6-6 to TRBJ1-5; D might be TRBD1 (6 bases). Germline V gives CDR1 MNHNY, CDR2 SVGAGI (reference sequence). V shed 5 bases and J shed 4 bases, with 9 bases lying between them. The CDR3 runs to 13 residues. The CDR3 sequence is CASSPQGNQPQHF. The DNA of the CDR3 is TGTGCCAGCAGTCCCCAGGGGAATCAGCCCCAGCATTTT.

The chain has TRBV4-2 and TRBJ2-7, with 8 bases aligning to TRBD1. Germline CDR1 is LGHNA and CDR2 is YNFKEQ. This CDR3 has 16 amino acids. After removal of 4 bases from V and 2 bases from J, the junction contained 10 bases not matched to a gene. Here the CDR3 reads CASSPSGTGGTYEQYF. The CDR3 DNA follows: TGTGCCAGCAGCCCAAGTGGGACAGGTGGCACCTACGAGCAGTACTTC.

The table lists this clone with a few counts. The CDR3 DNA follows: TGTGCCAGCAGACGGGGGACAGCGAACACCGGGGAGCTGTTTTTT. It encodes CASRRGTANTGELFF. The chain links TRBV27 to TRBJ2-2; D is perhaps TRBD1 (7 bases). Between the trimmed V and J ends, which lost 6 bases and 0 bases, there was a span of 11 bases. The CDR3 runs 15 residues. Germline CDR1 is MNHEY and CDR2 is SMNVEV (reference sequence).

V usage is TRBV11-2 and J usage is TRBJ2-3, with 8 positions matching TRBD1. This CDR3 has 20 residues. In germline, CDR1 is SGHAT, CDR2 FQNNGV. The V and J ends lost 0 bases and 0 bases, in that order; junction bases with no gene match: 14. CDR3 nucleotide sequence: TGTGCCAGCAGCTTAGACGCGGCCAACAGGGGGAGGTCTAGCACAGATACGCAGTATTTT. As protein: CASSLDAANRGRSSTDTQYF.

CDR3 bases: TGTGCCAGCAGTTTATCCTCCATAGACAGGGGATTTGGGGAGACCCAGTACTTC. Its translation: CASSLSSIDRGFGETQYF. The V call is TRBV27, the J call TRBJ2-5, with TRBD1 matching 8 bases. The ends lost 0 bases at V and 5 bases at J; junction bases unmatched: 14. The CDR3 runs 18 residues. Germline loops: CDR1 MNHEY, CDR2 SMNVEV (reference sequence).

The rearrangement joins TRBV3-1 (or the pseudogene TRBV3-2) to TRBJ2-3; 12 bases are a match to TRBD2. CDR1 and CDR2 (germline): LGHDT, YNNKEL (reference sequence). CDR3 size: 16 residues. The J segment lost 3 bases and the V segment lost 3 bases, leaving 4 bases of the junction unmatched. The CDR3 DNA follows: TGTGCCAGCAGCCACCCTAGCGGGGGGGCAACAGATACGCAGTATTTT. Translation: CASSHPSGGATDTQYF.

This clone is a singleton in its sample. The chain uses TRBV6-5 and TRBJ1-2; weak D call: TRBD1 (5 bases). Trimming cost V 6 bases and J 4 bases, with 9 bases left between them. CDR3 length: 12 amino acids. Germline V gives CDR1 MNHEY, CDR2 SVGAGI. CDR3 nucleotide sequence: TGTGCCAGCAGCAGGGAAGGCTATGGCTACACCTTC. Encoded protein: CASSREGYGYTF.

This clone was counted once. V usage is TRBV14 and J usage is TRBJ2-1; 10 bases fit TRBD2. CDR1 SGHDN and CDR2 FVKESK come from the germline V gene. V lost 4 bases to trimming and J lost 4 bases; unmatched junction nucleotides: 4. The CDR3 spans 15 residues. The CDR3 coding sequence is TGTGCCAGCAGCCTTACTAGCGGGGCATACAATGAGCAGTTCTTC. This encodes CASSLTSGAYNEQFF.

The gene calls are TRBV6-4 and TRBJ2-7; a possible D gene is TRBD1 (6 bases). The CDR3 extends over 13 amino acids. Germline values: CDR1 MRHNA, CDR2 SNTAGT. The V end lost 6 bases, the J end lost 9 bases, and 18 bases lay between the germline ends. DNA of the CDR3: TGTGCCAGCAGAAGCCGGGACATCGTTCGGCAGTACTTC. Its translation: CASRSRDIVRQYF.

This clone was counted only a few times. The CDR3 DNA is TGCGCCAGCAGCCGATGGACAGGAGGAGAATTCTATGGCTACACCTTC. Protein: CASSRWTGGEFYGYTF. The V gene is TRBV5-1, the J gene TRBJ1-2; TRBD1 agrees at 7 bases. CDR1 is SGHRS and CDR2 is YFSETQ in the germline V gene. J was trimmed by 4 bases and V by 4 bases; bases with no gene match: 13. This CDR3 is built from 16 residues.

V is TRBV7-9 and J is TRBJ2-2, with 7 bases aligning to TRBD1. J gave up 1 base and V 6 bases, and 5 bases lay outside the gene matches. Germline loops: CDR1 SEHNR, CDR2 FQNEAQ (reference sequence). CDR3 length equals 15 residues. The DNA for the CDR3 is TGTGCCAGCAGTAAACAGGGGATGAACACCGGGGAGCTGTTTTTT. Translated, it gives CASSKQGMNTGELFF.

The genes are TRBV12-3 or TRBV12-4 and TRBJ2-3, with D possibly being TRBD1 (6 bases). The V end was cut by 7 bases, the J end by 4 bases, with 12 bases between. This CDR3 spans 13 amino acids. CDR3 nucleotides: TGTGCCAGCACCGCAGGGGTGTCAGATACGCAGTATTTT. This encodes CASTAGVSDTQYF.

This clone was detected only once. The V and J genes are TRBV5-1 and TRBJ2-4, with TRBD2 identical over 14 bases. This CDR3 has 16 amino acids. Germline CDR1 is SGHRS and CDR2 is YFSETQ. V lost 0 bases and J lost 8; bases outside the gene matches: 4. CDR3 nucleotide sequence: TGCGCCAGCAGCTTGGGACTAGCGGGGGGGCCGGACATTCAGTACTTC. This translates into CASSLGLAGGPDIQYF.

This clone was detected a few times. This chain uses TRBV5-1 with TRBJ1-4; TRBD1 is a possible D gene (6 bases). This CDR3 has 15 residues. V was shortened by 2 bases and J by 7 bases, with 15 bases between the two germline ends. Germline CDR1 SGHRS, CDR2 YFSETQ. The CDR3 DNA reads TGCGCCAGCAGCTTAAACAGGGTCCCGGGTGAAAAACTGTTTTTT. It yields the protein CASSLNRVPGEKLFF.

The chain carries TRBV19 and TRBJ2-2, with D perhaps TRBD2 (5 bases). CDR3 length: 14 residues. Trimming pared 1 base from V and 6 bases from J, leaving 9 bases between. Germline V gene sequence: CDR1 LNHDA, CDR2 SQIVND (reference sequence). In nucleotides, the CDR3 is TGTGCCAGTAGTATAGTTCCGGGATCCGGGGAGCTGTTTTTT. It codes for CASSIVPGSGELFF.

The CDR3 bases are TGTGCCAGCAGCGTAGCCCCTAGCGGGGACCTGTCAGGCAATGAGCAGTTCTTC. Its translation is CASSVAPSGDLSGNEQFF. This rearrangement joins TRBV9 to TRBJ2-1; 9 bases align to TRBD2. Unmatched junction bases numbered 13, after V lost 0 bases and J lost 6 bases. The CDR3 covers 18 residues. Germline V gene data show CDR1 as SGDLS and CDR2 as YYNGEE.

This sequence joins TRBV24-1 and TRBJ2-3; possibly TRBD1 for D (5 bases). CDR1 and CDR2 (germline): KGHDR, SFDVKD. The germline V and J ends were trimmed by 3 bases and 6 bases, with 12 bases remaining between them. The CDR3 sequence is 14 residues long. The CDR3 spells CATSDDSVEDTQYF. CDR3 DNA: TGTGCCACCAGTGATGACAGCGTTGAGGATACGCAGTATTTT.

This chain connects TRBV5-6 to TRBJ1-5, with D possibly TRBD1 on 5 matching bases. The CDR3 extends over 13 amino acids. Trimming stripped 4 bases from V and 4 bases from J, with 9 bases between. Germline V gene lookup returns CDR1 SGHDT and CDR2 YYEEEE. The CDR3 here is CASSAAGNQPQHF. As DNA, the CDR3 is TGTGCCAGCAGCGCAGCAGGGAATCAGCCCCAGCATTTT.